This T cell receptor (beta chain) was identified during a study of T cells in Graves' hyperthyroidism and ophthalmopathy. What was amplified from RNA transcripts were TCR beta CDR3 regions. Primed by the HTBI set, a first-round RT-PCR was run on the TCR CDR3. TCRdb itself ran the multiplex PCR reads through MiXCR, one entry per CDR3 protein. The sample consists of approximately 560,000 distinct CDR3 sequences, around a sixth of them appearing once. Germline V CDR1 and CDR2: SQVTM, ANQGSEA. The CDR3 sequence is 16 residues long. Germline trimming cut 4 bases from V and 2 bases from J; bases unmatched to any gene: 7. Using more than 7.5 ml of fresh peripheral blood, PBMCs were prepared.

The V call is TRBV29-1, the J call TRBJ2-3; 12 bases are shared with TRBD2. This receptor was obtained from a woman aged 30 to 39 with Graves' hyperthyroidism. The sample was blood. The CDR3 loop is CSVVLAGGFTTDTQYF. In DNA, the CDR3 is TGCAGCGTTGTACTAGCGGGAGGTTTTACCACAGATACGCAGTATTTT.